This T cell receptor beta chain stems from a study of CD8 T cells in Susac syndrome. Control patients had untreated stable or active relapsing-remitting multiple sclerosis by revised McDonald criteria. TEMRA cells were enriched by FACS, and CD4+ and CD8+ T cells were negatively isolated. Random hexamers were used to reverse transcribe about 0.5 to 1 ug of RNA. The method of amplification for TCR beta CDR3 was immunoSEQ multiplex PCR, covering 54 Vbeta and 13 Jbeta. One entry per CDR3 protein, called by TCRdb with MiXCR from the immunoSEQ multiplex PCR reads. The data show approximately 190,000 distinct CDR3 sequences, 90% to 95% seen once. From germline, CDR1 is LGHDT and CDR2 YNNKEL (reference sequence). The CDR3 is 12 amino acids. Trimming shortened V by 2 bases and J by 7 bases, and 8 bases separated the two germline ends.

V and J are TRBV3-1 and TRBJ2-5; D not certain. The sample was CD4+ T cells from PBMCs. This receptor was identified in a human donor with multiple sclerosis. DNA for the CDR3: TGTGCCAGCAGCCAATCCGGATCGACCCAGTACTTC. Protein product: CASSQSGSTQYF.